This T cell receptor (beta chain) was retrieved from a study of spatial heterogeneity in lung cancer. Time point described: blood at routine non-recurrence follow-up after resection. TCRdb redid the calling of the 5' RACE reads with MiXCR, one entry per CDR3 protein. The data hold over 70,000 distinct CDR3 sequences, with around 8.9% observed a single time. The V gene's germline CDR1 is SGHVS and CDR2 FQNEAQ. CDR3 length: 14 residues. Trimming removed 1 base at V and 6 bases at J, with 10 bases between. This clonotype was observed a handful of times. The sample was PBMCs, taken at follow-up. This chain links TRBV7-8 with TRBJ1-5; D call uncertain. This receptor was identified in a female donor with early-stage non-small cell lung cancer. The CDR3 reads CASSLVVLGQPQHF. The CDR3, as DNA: TGTGCCAGCAGCTTAGTAGTTCTAGGTCAGCCCCAGCATTTT.